This is a list of T cell receptor beta chains from one sample in a study of PD-1 blockade in classical Hodgkin lymphoma. Sequenced by immunoSEQ multiplex PCR; TCRdb stores in-frame clones only, minus some. The profile covers around 9,500 clones, with approximately 77% appearing a single time and over 4.5% taken by the ten largest. The sample was CD4+ T cells from blood, taken before the fourth cycle of nivolumab. These receptors were collected from a human donor with classical Hodgkin lymphoma. Each CDR3 is given with its conserved first and last residue. The D gene is left open where the match is weak. Clone sizes are given selectively: once, few, many, or a class where the clone is expanded.

v_call: TRBV18
j_call: TRBJ2-3
clone_size: NA
d_call: NA
cdr3_aa: CASSGDTGLTDTQYF
cdr3_nt: TGTGCCAGCTCAGGGGACACGGGCCTCACAGATACGCAGTATTTT

v_call: TRBV4-1
j_call: TRBJ1-6
clone_size: NA
d_call: TRBD1
cdr3_aa: CASSPGQKNSPLHF
cdr3_nt: TGCGCCAGCAGCCCGGGACAGAAGAATTCACCCCTCCACTTT

v_call: TRBV4-1
j_call: TRBJ2-5
clone_size: NA
d_call: TRBD1
cdr3_aa: CASSQDPWDRGRRETQYF
cdr3_nt: TGCGCCAGCAGCCAAGATCCCTGGGACAGGGGGCGCCGGGAGACCCAGTACTTC

v_call: TRBV29-1
j_call: TRBJ1-1
clone_size: few
d_call: NA
cdr3_aa: CSVDSVEAFF
cdr3_nt: TGCAGCGTTGATTCGGTCGAAGCTTTCTTT

v_call: TRBV11-2
j_call: TRBJ2-3
clone_size: NA
d_call: NA
cdr3_aa: CASSFSSTDTQYF
cdr3_nt: TGTGCCAGCAGCTTCAGCAGCACAGATACGCAGTATTTT

v_call: TRBV6-6
j_call: TRBJ1-3
clone_size: NA
d_call: NA
cdr3_aa: CASSSLAGNTIYF
cdr3_nt: TGTGCCAGCAGTTCCTTAGCCGGAAACACCATATATTTT

v_call: TRBV5-1
j_call: TRBJ2-3
clone_size: few
d_call: NA
cdr3_aa: CASSQDPSSTDTQYF
cdr3_nt: TGCGCCAGCAGCCAGGACCCCTCTTCTACAGATACGCAGTATTTT

v_call: TRBV9
j_call: TRBJ2-7
clone_size: medium-sized
d_call: NA
cdr3_aa: CASSVETGSTYEQYF
cdr3_nt: TGTGCCAGCAGCGTAGAAACAGGATCCACCTACGAGCAGTACTTC

v_call: TRBV4-2
j_call: TRBJ1-2
clone_size: NA
d_call: TRBD1
cdr3_aa: CASSPGTGGEGYGYTF
cdr3_nt: TGTGCCAGCAGCCCCGGGACAGGGGGCGAAGGCTATGGCTACACCTTC

v_call: TRBV19
j_call: TRBJ1-3
clone_size: NA
d_call: TRBD1
cdr3_aa: CASSTDRGSGNTIYF
cdr3_nt: TGTGCCAGTAGTACAGACAGGGGGTCCGGAAACACCATATATTTT

v_call: TRBV7-2
j_call: TRBJ2-5
clone_size: NA
d_call: NA
cdr3_aa: CASSETLGTQYF
cdr3_nt: TGTGCCAGCAGCGAGACTTTGGGGACCCAGTACTTC

v_call: TRBV6-1
j_call: TRBJ2-3
clone_size: NA
d_call: NA
cdr3_aa: CASSLPTDTQYF
cdr3_nt: TGTGCCAGCAGTTTGCCCACAGATACGCAGTATTTT

v_call: TRBV19
j_call: TRBJ1-3
clone_size: NA
d_call: NA
cdr3_aa: CASSARRWNSGNTIYF
cdr3_nt: TGTGCCAGTAGTGCCCGACGGTGGAACTCTGGAAACACCATATATTTT

v_call: TRBV30
j_call: TRBJ1-4
clone_size: once
d_call: TRBD1
cdr3_aa: CAWSADRGAIEKLFF
cdr3_nt: TGTGCCTGGAGTGCCGACAGGGGGGCAATTGAAAAACTGTTTTTT

v_call: TRBV6-1
j_call: TRBJ1-6
clone_size: NA
d_call: NA
cdr3_aa: CASSRQPRDSPLHF
cdr3_nt: TGTGCCAGCAGCCGACAACCACGAGATTCACCCCTCCACTTT

v_call: TRBV28
j_call: TRBJ1-5
clone_size: NA
d_call: NA
cdr3_aa: CASSFDGPVRWRPQHF
cdr3_nt: TGTGCCAGCAGTTTTGATGGGCCCGTAAGGTGGCGGCCCCAGCATTTT

v_call: TRBV6-5
j_call: TRBJ2-7
clone_size: NA
d_call: NA
cdr3_aa: CASSSSRRFSYEQYF
cdr3_nt: TGTGCCAGCAGTTCGAGTCGGAGGTTCTCCTACGAGCAGTACTTC